The entry that follows covers one TCR beta chain sequence. This entry belongs to a study of blood T cell repertoires in COVID-19. Overall study: Donors in the United States, Italy and Spain gave samples during acute or convalescent COVID-19. The cDNA or gDNA used as material had been derived from T cells, B-cell-depleted T cells, or PBMCs.

Those who participated ranged in age from roughly 18 to 100 years and resided in about 24 US areas. The authors' processing: For nucleated cells, counts were estimated from reference gene primer amplification. TCRdb's table, derived via immunoSEQ multiplex PCR, lists solely in-frame clones and lacks some. The V and J calls and the clone size are those of that table, but D and trimming were determined from the DNA. The table shows approximately 270,000 clones, with 80% to 90% occurring only once. This TCR was recovered from a woman aged 25 to 39 with acute COVID-19. The material sequenced was PBMCs or T cells enriched from blood (not recorded which).

CDR3: CASGDFTDTQYF. In nucleotides, the CDR3 is TGTGCCAGTGGGGACTTCACAGATACGCAGTATTTT. V and J are TRBV19 and TRBJ2-3; possibly TRBD2 for D (6 bases). V gave up 8 bases and J gave up 2 bases, with 8 bases separating them. Germline V lookup: CDR1 LNHDA, CDR2 SQIVND (reference sequence). The CDR3 has 12 amino acids.